This is a list of T cell receptor beta chains from one sample in a study of control samples from healthy donors and cancer patients. The assay was immunoSEQ multiplex PCR, and TCRdb's table has in-frame clones only and misses some. The table lists 150,000 or so clones, roughly 88% of them singletons. Sequenced material: blood. The receptors come from a man younger than 35 in good health. Both conserved end residues are part of each CDR3. Each record gives: J gene, V gene, clone size, D gene, CDR3 DNA, CDR3 protein. The D gene is left open where the match is weak. A clone size is listed for some rows: how often the clone was seen (once, few, many), or a class if it is expanded.

TRBJ1-4 TRBV25-1 few NA TGTGCCAGCAGCGAACCAGGGGATAATGAAAAACTGTTTTTT CASSEPGDNEKLFF
TRBJ1-5 TRBV28 NA NA TGTGCCAGCAGTGCCAATCAGCCCCAGCATTTT CASSANQPQHF
TRBJ1-6 TRBV28 NA TRBD1 TGTGCCAGCAGTTTAAACAGGGGAAATTCACCCCTCCACTTT CASSLNRGNSPLHF
TRBJ2-1 TRBV5-6 NA NA TGTGCCAGCAGCCTGTATGATTTGGAAAAGGTAACGAATGAGCAGTTCTTC CASSLYDLEKVTNEQFF
TRBJ1-2 TRBV7-8 once NA TGTGCCAGCAGCTTACCCAAAACCATGGGCAGGGCCTATGGCTACACCTTC CASSLPKTMGRAYGYTF
TRBJ2-7 TRBV13 NA NA TGTGCCAGCAGCTCCCTCGACGGTATGGATTCCTACGAGCAGTACTTC CASSSLDGMDSYEQYF
TRBJ2-5 TRBV5-5 NA TRBD2 TGTGCCAGCAGCTTGGTTCTAGCGGGGGGCGGGGAGACCCAGTACTTC CASSLVLAGGGETQYF
TRBJ1-2 TRBV7-9 NA NA TGTGCCAGCAGCTTCACGTCAGTCGGGGCCTATGGCTACACCTTC CASSFTSVGAYGYTF
TRBJ2-3 TRBV7-9 NA NA TGTGCCAGCAGCTTCTCCCCAGATACGCAGTATTTT CASSFSPDTQYF
TRBJ2-5 TRBV28 NA NA TGTGCCAGCAGTTTGAGGCAAGGAGGAGAGACCCAGTACTTC CASSLRQGGETQYF
TRBJ1-1 TRBV18 few TRBD1 TGTGCCAGCTCAGGGACAGGGGCTAAAACTGAAGCTTTCTTT CASSGTGAKTEAFF
TRBJ1-1 TRBV28 NA NA TGTGCCAGCAGTCCCCAGGTTGCGAACACTGAAGCTTTCTTT CASSPQVANTEAFF
TRBJ1-1 TRBV10-2 NA NA TGCGCCAGCAGTGCACTGATTTTGAACACTGAAGCTTTCTTT CASSALILNTEAFF
TRBJ2-2 TRBV2 NA NA TGTGCCAGCACCGGGACGGCTAACACCGGGGAGCTGTTTTTT CASTGTANTGELFF
TRBJ1-3 TRBV5-4 once TRBD1 TGTGCCAGCAGCTTGGGTGGGACAGGGGCTGGAAACACCATATATTTT CASSLGGTGAGNTIYF
TRBJ1-2 TRBV6-4 NA TRBD1 TGTGCCAGCAGTGTCGGACAGGGTTCGAACTATGGCTACACCTTC CASSVGQGSNYGYTF
TRBJ1-6 TRBV19 NA NA TGTGCCAGTAGTATAACGGGCGGAGAGGGAAGGAATTCACCCCTCCACTTT CASSITGGEGRNSPLHF
TRBJ2-7 TRBV19 NA NA TGTGCCAGTAGTGCGACAGTGAGCTCCTACGAGCAGTACTTC CASSATVSSYEQYF
TRBJ2-6 TRBV2 NA NA TGTGCCAGCAGTGATGCGGCCAGCGTCCTGACTTTC CASSDAASVLTF
TRBJ1-2 TRBV6-5 NA TRBD1 TGTGCCAGCAGAACCCAGGGGGTCGCCTATGGCTACACCTTC CASRTQGVAYGYTF
TRBJ1-2 TRBV12-3/TRBV12-4 NA NA TGTGCCAGCAGTTACGGCGGGGGGCGGGGCTACACCTTC CASSYGGGRGYTF
TRBJ1-1 TRBV7-9 NA TRBD1 TGTGCCAGCAGCGCTCGACAGGGCCGGGCTGAAGCTTTCTTT CASSARQGRAEAFF
TRBJ2-1 TRBV19 NA TRBD1 TGTGCCAGTAGAAATACACCACTCCGGGACAGGGGCTACAATGAGCAGTTCTTC CASRNTPLRDRGYNEQFF
TRBJ2-3 TRBV9 NA TRBD1 TGTGCCAGCAGCGTAGGGACAGGGGCTTCCGATACGCAGTATTTT CASSVGTGASDTQYF
TRBJ1-5 TRBV4-2 NA NA TGTGCCAGCAGCCGAATTGGAGACCAGCCCCAGCATTTT CASSRIGDQPQHF
TRBJ1-2 TRBV5-1 once NA TGCGCCAGCAGCTTGGGGGACTCCCCAGAAGGCTACACCTTC CASSLGDSPEGYTF
TRBJ2-7 TRBV30 NA TRBD1 TGTGCCTGGAGTGAAGTTCCGGGACAGCACGTCGCGCAGTACTTC CAWSEVPGQHVAQYF
TRBJ1-3 TRBV5-6 once TRBD1 TGTGCCAGCAGCTACCGGGACAGGGGGTTTATTGGAAACACCATATATTTT CASSYRDRGFIGNTIYF
TRBJ1-1 TRBV2 NA TRBD1 TGTGCCAGCAGGGAGAGACAGGGATCACTGAACACTGAAGCTTTCTTT CASRERQGSLNTEAFF
TRBJ2-7 TRBV11-2 NA NA TGTGCCAGCAGCCCGTCCCAAAACGAGCAGTACTTC CASSPSQNEQYF
TRBJ2-5 TRBV3-1/TRBV3-2 NA NA TGTGCCAGCAGCCAAGCGAGTCAGGAAGAGACCCAGTACTTC CASSQASQEETQYF
TRBJ1-2 TRBV24-1 NA NA TGTGCCACCAGTGATTTTCTAGGACAGAACGGCTACACCTTC CATSDFLGQNGYTF
TRBJ1-2 TRBV5-8 once NA TGTGCCAGCAGCTTGGTCAGGGCCTTC CASSLVRAF
TRBJ2-1 TRBV14 NA NA TGTGCCAGCAGCCAAGATTGGGGGAATGAGCAGTTCTTC CASSQDWGNEQFF
TRBJ2-7 TRBV3-1/TRBV3-2 NA NA TGTGCCAGCAGCCCCCTGGGGGCTAACGAGCAGTACTTC CASSPLGANEQYF
TRBJ1-6 TRBV25-1 once NA TGTGCCAGCAGTGTGGACAGTTATAATTCACCCCTCCACTTT CASSVDSYNSPLHF
TRBJ2-1 TRBV5-1 few TRBD2 TGCGCCAGCAGCCCGGGCGTAGCGGGGGAGAGCTCCTACAATGAGCAGTTCTTC CASSPGVAGESSYNEQFF
TRBJ1-6 TRBV11-2 NA TRBD1 TGTGCCAGCAGCCCTGGGGACAGACCCCTCCACTTT CASSPGDRPLHF
TRBJ2-1 TRBV25-1 NA NA TGTGCCAGCAGTGAATATAGTCAGAACAATGAGCAGTTCTTC CASSEYSQNNEQFF
TRBJ1-2 TRBV28 once TRBD1 TGTGCCAGCAGTTTGGGTGACAGGGTGAGCTATGGCTACACCTTC CASSLGDRVSYGYTF
TRBJ2-5 TRBV13 NA TRBD1 TGTGCCAGCAGGGGACAGGGGGCAGGGGAGACCCAGTACTTC CASRGQGAGETQYF
TRBJ1-1 TRBV18 NA TRBD1 TGTGCCAGCTCACTCGGACAGGTCGGGACTGAAGCTTTCTTT CASSLGQVGTEAFF
TRBJ2-7 TRBV28 NA NA TGTGCCAGCAGTCCTAACACATACGAGCAGTACTTC CASSPNTYEQYF
TRBJ1-5 TRBV7-9 NA TRBD1 TGTGCCAGCAGCTTCGCGTCCGGGACAGGGGGAGGTCAGCCCCAGCATTTT CASSFASGTGGGQPQHF